Included here is one T cell receptor (beta chain) sequence, with context. Its specificity is unknown. The PCR was carried out with 60 Vbeta primers and 13 Jbeta primers. TCRdb's table, derived via immunoSEQ multiplex PCR, lists solely in-frame clones and lacks some. The profile shows approximately 200,000 clones, 79% of them singletons. This specimen belongs to a study of cytomegalovirus exposure and HLA in healthy donors. Study-wide results and caveats: Certain indistinguishable V segments, among them TRBV6-2 and TRBV6-3, were excluded. In vitro testing confirmed a few CMV-associated chains as specific for CMV antigens.

The ends were cut back, 6 bases at V and 5 bases at J, with 14 bases in the middle. Per the germline V gene, CDR1 is MNHEY and CDR2 is SVGAGI. The CDR3 is 13 residues long. The sequenced sample consisted of PBMCs. The clonotype originates from a girl aged 10-17 years in good health and CMV-seropositive. The rearrangement uses TRBV6-5 and TRBJ2-7; D perhaps matches TRBD1 (5 bases). DNA for the CDR3: TGTGCCAGCAGGCCAGGGATAACCCACGAGCAGTACTTC. Translating it yields CASRPGITHEQYF.